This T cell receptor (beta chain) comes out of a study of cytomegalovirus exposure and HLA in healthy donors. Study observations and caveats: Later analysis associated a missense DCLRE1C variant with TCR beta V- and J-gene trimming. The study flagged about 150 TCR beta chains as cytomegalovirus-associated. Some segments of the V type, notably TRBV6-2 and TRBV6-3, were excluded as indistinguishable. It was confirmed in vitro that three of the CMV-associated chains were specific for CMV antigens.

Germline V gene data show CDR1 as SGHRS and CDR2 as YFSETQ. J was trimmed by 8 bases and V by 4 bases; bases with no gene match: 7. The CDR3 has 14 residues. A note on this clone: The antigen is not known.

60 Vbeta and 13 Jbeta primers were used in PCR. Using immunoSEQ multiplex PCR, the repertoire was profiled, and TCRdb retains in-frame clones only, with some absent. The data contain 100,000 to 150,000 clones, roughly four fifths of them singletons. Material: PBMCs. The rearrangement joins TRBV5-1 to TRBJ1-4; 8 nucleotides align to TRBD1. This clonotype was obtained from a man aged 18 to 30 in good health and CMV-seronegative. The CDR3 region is CASSRQGLREKLFF. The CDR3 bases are TGCGCCAGCAGCCGACAGGGGCTTCGAGAAAAACTGTTTTTT.